Listed here are 14 T cell receptor beta chains from one sample, sequenced in a study of response to subunit inactivated influenza vaccine. TCRdb passed the RT-PCR reads through MiXCR, listing each CDR3 protein once. The data contain hundreds of thousands of distinct CDR3 sequences, less than 20% of them singletons. This sample comprised PBMCs from blood, obtained roughly 12 days after vaccination. Source of these receptors: a man in his fifties who received an inactivated influenza vaccine.

The CDR3 region has the DNA TGTGCCAGCAGCAATAGCGGGGGGCACTACAATGAGCAGTTCTTC. It is translated as CASSNSGGHYNEQFF. V gene TRBV21-1 combines with J gene TRBJ2-1; TRBD1 was called by the table and not checked on the DNA. TRBV21-1 is flagged as a pseudogene. This CDR3 is 15 amino acids long.

There are a few counts of this clonotype. This chain joins TRBV7-9 and TRBJ2-2; 9 nucleotides match TRBD1. The V and J ends lost 3 bases and 3 bases, in that order; junction bases with no gene match: 5. The germline V gene encodes CDR1 SEHNR and CDR2 FQNEAQ (reference sequence). The CDR3 sequence is 16 residues long. The CDR3 DNA follows: TGTGCCAGCAGCTTTGGACAGGGGATGGACACCGGGGAGCTGTTTTTT. It specifies CASSFGQGMDTGELFF.

The gene calls are TRBV18 and TRBJ2-7, with 12 bases that match TRBD1. This CDR3 is built from 16 residues. V was pared by 2 bases and J by 6 bases, with 8 bases of the junction left unmatched. From germline, CDR1 is KGHSH and CDR2 LQKENI. The CDR3 DNA reads TGTGCCAGCTCACCAGGGACAGGGGGCTCTGGGCGCGAGCAGTACTTC. Translated: CASSPGTGGSGREQYF.

This clonotype was picked up a small number of times. The genes are TRBV7-2 and TRBJ2-3; 8 nucleotides align to TRBD2. The CDR3 is 21 residues long. V shed 6 bases and J 2 bases; nucleotides not matched to a gene: 25. Germline V CDR1 and CDR2: SGHTA, FQGNSA. CDR3 nucleotide sequence: TGTGCCAGCAGGCGAAGGGCAGTAGCGGGATTAACCCAACCGAACACAGATACGCAGTATTTT. Protein: CASRRRAVAGLTQPNTDTQYF.

This clonotype turned up a few times. V and J are TRBV6-2 or TRBV6-3 and TRBJ2-7, with D hard to call. CDR1 and CDR2 (germline): MNHEY, SVGEGT. This CDR3 has 12 residues. V was cut by 4 bases and J by 6 bases, with 10 bases left in between. The CDR3 loop is CASSSTWGEQYF. The CDR3 region has the DNA TGTGCCAGCAGTTCCACTTGGGGCGAGCAGTACTTC.

The chain has TRBV2 and TRBJ2-4; D is unresolved. Germline assignment: CDR1 SNHLY and CDR2 FYNNEI. This CDR3 is 14 amino acids long. V lost 8 bases and J 6 bases, leaving 17 bases between the germline ends. The CDR3 loop reads CASSRTVSGNIQYF. The DNA for the CDR3 is TGTGCCAGCTCCAGGACGGTTTCGGGAAACATTCAGTACTTC.

J is TRBJ2-2 and V is TRBV4-3, with TRBD1 as a possible D gene (6 bases). From germline, CDR1 is LGHNA and CDR2 YSLEER. This CDR3 has 16 residues. V was pared by 4 bases and J by 4 bases, with 16 bases between. The CDR3 DNA is TGCGCCAGCAGCCGCCACAGGGAAGTTGGCACCGGGGAGCTGTTTTTT. Translating it yields CASSRHREVGTGELFF.

The rearrangement links TRBV12-3 or TRBV12-4 to TRBJ2-3, with D maybe TRBD2 (6 bases). Between the trimmed V and J ends, which lost 6 bases and 7 bases, there was a span of 26 bases. The CDR3 consists of 17 residues. CDR3 sequence reads: CASRPKVGTPRRNTQYF. CDR3 DNA sequence: TGTGCCAGCAGGCCAAAGGTCGGGACTCCAAGGCGGAATACGCAGTATTTT.

This clonotype turned up a few times. The chain combines TRBV2 with TRBJ2-1, with TRBD2 as a possible D gene (6 bases). Per the germline V gene, CDR1 is SNHLY and CDR2 is FYNNEI. This CDR3 spans 15 amino acids. V shed 4 bases and J shed 4 bases, with 14 bases lying between them. In DNA form, the CDR3 reads TGTGCCAGCAGTGTCGCGGCGGGAAGGTACAATGAGCAGTTCTTC. Protein sequence: CASSVAAGRYNEQFF.

This clonotype came up once. The V and J genes are TRBV12-3 or TRBV12-4 and TRBJ2-4, with D possibly TRBD2 on 5 matching bases. Trimming shortened V by 6 bases and J by 3 bases, and 9 bases separated the two germline ends. The CDR3 has 13 amino acids. The chain's CDR3 is CASRLAGKNIQYF. The DNA of the CDR3 is TGTGCCAGCAGACTGGCGGGCAAAAACATTCAGTACTTC.

This clonotype appeared many times. V usage is TRBV2 and J usage is TRBJ1-5; 9 bases line up with TRBD1. The germline gives CDR1 SNHLY, CDR2 FYNNEI. The CDR3 has 13 amino acids. J gave up 7 bases and V 4 bases, and 2 bases lay outside the gene matches. The CDR3 DNA reads TGTGCCAGCAGTGGGACAGGGGACCAGCCCCAGCATTTT. Protein product: CASSGTGDQPQHF.

The J gene is TRBJ2-1, the V gene TRBV20-1, with D possibly TRBD1 on 6 matching bases. Per the germline V gene, CDR1 is DFQATT and CDR2 is SNEGSKA (reference sequence). The CDR3 has 13 residues. Trimming removed 3 bases at V and 7 bases at J, with 13 bases between. CDR3: CSASVPGENEQFF. CDR3 DNA sequence: TGCAGTGCTAGTGTCCCAGGGGAGAATGAGCAGTTCTTC.

The chain combines TRBV2 with TRBJ1-5; tentatively, D is TRBD1 (6 bases). Per the germline V gene, CDR1 is SNHLY and CDR2 is FYNNEI. V was shortened by 2 bases and J by 1 base, with 15 bases between the two germline ends. The CDR3 spans 17 residues. The CDR3 loop is CASSESITGLSNQPQHF. The DNA of the CDR3 is TGTGCCAGCAGTGAAAGTATTACAGGGTTGAGCAATCAGCCCCAGCATTTT.

The chain uses TRBV11-3 and TRBJ2-2, with D uncertain. The CDR3 sequence is 14 residues long. The V end was cut by 0 bases, the J end by 8 bases, with 10 bases between. CDR1 and CDR2 (germline): SGHNT, YENEEA. CDR3 region: CASSLDPAGGELFF. CDR3 DNA sequence: TGTGCCAGCAGCTTAGATCCCGCTGGGGGGGAGCTGTTTTTT.